The following is a T cell receptor (beta chain) sequence with its context. Antigen specificity is unknown. This record comes from a study of Ad26.COV2.S vaccination and SARS-CoV-2 variants. In the study overall: The Ad26.COV2.S arm of the COV1001 trial was where the donor was placed. Once, or twice with 56 days between doses, Ad26.COV2.S was given intramuscularly. Study-wide findings and caveats: The authors reported substantial breadth in spike-specific CD8+ and CD4+ T cell responses after vaccination. Vaccine and placebo recipients had similar non-spike TCR breadth.

Assay: immunoSEQ multiplex PCR; the TCRdb copy retains only in-frame clones and omits some. The table lists 350,000 to 550,000 clones, approximately 92% of them singletons. Trimming took off 0 bases at V and 2 bases at J, with 12 bases between the two ends. The CDR3 has 16 amino acids. The germline V gene encodes CDR1 MGHRA and CDR2 YSYEKL. The treatment denotes: some 20 received Ad26.COV2.S at low or high dose, single or two shots; several received placebo; per-sample allocation not given. At day 63 after the first vaccine or placebo injection, samples were drawn. This clonotype was sampled from a person aged 18-65 years who received the Ad26.COV2.S COVID-19 vaccine or a placebo. The sample consisted of peripheral blood, taken in a trial of Ad26.COV2.S vaccine versus placebo. The chain recombines TRBV4-1 with TRBJ2-3; tentatively, D is TRBD2 (5 bases). As DNA, the CDR3 is TGCGCCAGCAGCCAAGACATGCGGGCGTACACAGATACGCAGTATTTT. Translated, it gives CASSQDMRAYTDTQYF.